The 28 T cell receptor beta chains listed next were all sequenced from one sample in a study of T-cell memory formation after mild COVID-19. From the 5' RACE reads, TCRdb called clonotypes with MiXCR, one entry per CDR3 protein. The sample includes about 81,000 distinct CDR3 sequences, more than 20% seen only once; the top ten take around 40%. Sequenced input: PBMCs or a T cell subset sorted from them (not recorded which). The receptors shown here come from a man between 18 and 29 years old who had mild COVID-19 (a few samples of this study predate the infection). Cell type and time point are not known.

This clonotype appeared a few times. This chain connects TRBV27 to TRBJ1-6; D gene unclear. The CDR3 runs 13 residues. Germline values: CDR1 MNHEY, CDR2 SMNVEV (reference sequence). Trimming took off 6 bases at V and 7 bases at J, with 10 bases between the two ends. The CDR3 DNA is TGTGCCAGCAGACCTCCCACAAATTCACCCCTCCACTTT. Its protein is CASRPPTNSPLHF.

This clonotype was observed many times. This rearrangement joins TRBV5-6 to TRBJ1-2, with TRBD1 matching over 7 bases. Per the germline V gene, CDR1 is SGHDT and CDR2 is YYEEEE. Trimming removed 1 base from V and 4 bases from J; junction bases left unmatched: 7. The CDR3 sequence is 15 residues long. DNA of the CDR3: TGTGCCAGCAGCTTGCCGGGACAGTTAACCTATGGCTACACCTTC. It codes for CASSLPGQLTYGYTF.

The V and J genes are TRBV7-8 and TRBJ1-1; a possible D gene is TRBD1 (6 bases). The ends were cut back, 5 bases at V and 3 bases at J, with 10 bases in the middle. Germline V CDR1 and CDR2: SGHVS, FQNEAQ. This CDR3 region has 13 residues. As DNA, the CDR3 is TGTGCCAGCAGCCAGGACAGTTACACTGAAGCTTTCTTT. Translation: CASSQDSYTEAFF.

This clonotype has only a few counts. The rearrangement links TRBV12-3 or TRBV12-4 to TRBJ2-4; D is ambiguous. Trimming pared 3 bases from V and 3 bases from J, leaving 6 bases between. The CDR3 covers 13 residues. The CDR3 nucleotides are TGTGCCAGCAGTTTTGGCCGCAAAAACATTCAGTACTTC. It specifies CASSFGRKNIQYF.

The V gene is TRBV7-9, the J gene TRBJ2-7; D not resolved. V was clipped by 4 bases and J by 3 bases, with 13 bases between them. This CDR3 is built from 14 residues. CDR1 SEHNR and CDR2 FQNEAQ come from the germline V gene (reference sequence). CDR3 coding DNA: TGTGCCAGCAGCTCGGGTAGGTCCCACTACGAGCAGTACTTC. This translates into CASSSGRSHYEQYF.

J is TRBJ2-1 and V is TRBV11-2, with 10 bases aligning to TRBD2. Germline CDR1 reads SGHAT; CDR2 reads FQNNGV. This CDR3 contains 16 residues. V was pared by 4 bases and J by 7 bases, with 10 bases of the junction left unmatched. The CDR3 DNA reads as TGTGCCAGCAGCTCCTATCTAGCGGGGGAAGGTAATGAGCAGTTCTTC. It yields the protein CASSSYLAGEGNEQFF.

This clonotype occurred a few times. The chain employs TRBV7-9 and TRBJ2-7, with 9 bases fitting TRBD1. Germline assignment: CDR1 SEHNR and CDR2 FQNEAQ (reference sequence). The CDR3 spans 17 residues. V gave up 3 bases and J gave up 0 bases; unmatched junction bases: 9. CDR3 coding DNA: TGTGCCAGCAGCTTCCGGGACAGGGACAGGAGCTCCTACGAGCAGTACTTC. Amino acids: CASSFRDRDRSSYEQYF.

This clonotype appeared many times. The chain carries TRBV5-1 and TRBJ1-1; no firm D call. V lost 0 bases and J 2 bases, leaving 11 bases between the germline ends. This CDR3 region has 15 residues. Germline V gives CDR1 SGHRS, CDR2 YFSETQ. CDR3 sequence reads: CASSLDPRTNTEAFF. DNA for the CDR3: TGCGCCAGCAGCTTGGATCCCAGGACTAACACTGAAGCTTTCTTT.

The rearrangement joins TRBV7-3 to TRBJ1-2; TRBD1 might be the D (5 bases). Germline CDR1 SGHTA, CDR2 FQGTGA. Trimming cost V 2 bases and J 3 bases, with 10 bases left between them. The CDR3 runs to 14 residues. CDR3 DNA: TGTGCCAGCAGCTTAGAGCGGGGGTACTATGGCTACACCTTC. Its translation: CASSLERGYYGYTF.

The J gene is TRBJ2-3, the V gene TRBV7-9, with D possibly called TRBD1 or TRBD2 (5 bases each). CDR1 SEHNR and CDR2 FQNEAQ come from the germline V gene (reference sequence). V gave up 5 bases and J gave up 2 bases, with 17 bases separating them. This CDR3 contains 16 residues. CDR3 DNA: TGTGCCAGCAGCCGGGCAGGGCGGGCGTTCACAGATACGCAGTATTTT. This sequence encodes CASSRAGRAFTDTQYF.

This clonotype was detected only a few times. V and J are TRBV7-9 and TRBJ1-5; TRBD1 might be the D (6 bases). With 1 base removed from V and 5 bases from J, the gap between germline ends came to 12 bases. Germline values: CDR1 SEHNR, CDR2 FQNEAQ (reference sequence). This CDR3 has 15 amino acids. The CDR3 loop reads CASSLDGTLYQPQHF. CDR3 DNA: TGTGCCAGCAGCTTAGACGGGACACTTTATCAGCCCCAGCATTTT.

The CDR3 DNA reads TGCGCCAGCAGCCAAGGGCGGGGGGGTAATCAGCCCCAGCATTTT. Residues: CASSQGRGGNQPQHF. The chain employs TRBV4-3 and TRBJ1-5; tentative D call: TRBD1 (5 bases). The CDR3 is made up of 15 amino acids. Germline assignment: CDR1 LGHNA and CDR2 YSLEER. The V gene lost 1 base and the J gene lost 4 bases, with 11 bases spanning the gap.

The rearrangement joins TRBV10-3 to TRBJ2-7, with 7 bases lining up with TRBD1. The CDR3 has 15 residues. CDR1 is ENHRY and CDR2 is SYGVKD in the germline V gene. V gave up 5 bases and J gave up 0 bases; unmatched junction bases: 7. The CDR3 bases are TGTGCCATCAGTAATACAGGGGCGGGCTCCTACGAGCAGTACTTC. This translates into CAISNTGAGSYEQYF.

This chain connects TRBV7-9 to TRBJ1-2, with D uncertain. The V gene lost 1 base and the J gene lost 4 bases, with 13 bases spanning the gap. The germline CDR1 and CDR2 sequences are SEHNR and FQNEAQ (reference sequence). CDR3 size: 15 residues. The CDR3 loop reads CASSLVALEPYGYTF. CDR3 bases: TGTGCCAGCAGCTTAGTTGCATTGGAGCCCTATGGCTACACCTTC.

The genes are TRBV4-1 and TRBJ2-5, with TRBD2 matching 7 bases. Germline V lookup: CDR1 MGHRA, CDR2 YSYEKL. V shed 4 bases and J 3 bases; nucleotides not matched to a gene: 5. The CDR3 is 14 residues long. The CDR3 nucleotides read TGCGCCAGCAGCCTCCCCCTAGCGGAAGAGACCCAGTACTTC. Encoded protein: CASSLPLAEETQYF.

The chain links TRBV4-1 to TRBJ1-2; TRBD1 matches at 8 bases. Germline loops: CDR1 MGHRA, CDR2 YSYEKL. The V segment lost 4 bases and the J segment 5 bases; nucleotides outside the gene matches: 9. The CDR3 length is 15 residues. The CDR3 DNA reads TGCGCCAGCAGCCCACAGGGGGGGGCCGGGTATGGCTACACCTTC. Translating gives CASSPQGGAGYGYTF.

The chain carries TRBV4-2 and TRBJ2-5; D remains unclear. V was trimmed by 3 bases and J by 4 bases, leaving 9 bases between them. This CDR3 is 13 amino acids long. Germline CDR1 reads LGHNA; CDR2 reads YNFKEQ. CDR3 protein: CASSQVTRETQYF. The DNA for the CDR3 is TGTGCCAGCAGCCAGGTCACGCGAGAGACCCAGTACTTC.

The sample holds a few counts of this clonotype. The V gene is TRBV5-6, the J gene TRBJ2-1; TRBD1 aligns across 10 bases. The CDR3 runs 15 residues. Germline loops: CDR1 SGHDT, CDR2 YYEEEE. J gave up 7 bases and V 6 bases, and 10 bases lay outside the gene matches. CDR3 nucleotides: TGTGCCAGCAAATCCCGGGACAGGGGTCGGAATGAGCAGTTCTTC. It encodes CASKSRDRGRNEQFF. The full variable domain, with the rest looked up from reference TRBV5-6 and TRBJ2-1, is DAGVTQSPTHLIKTRGQQVTLRCSPKSGHDTVSWYQQALGQGPQFIFQYYEEEERQRGNFPDRFSGHQFPNYSSELNVNALLLGDSALYLCASKSRDRGRNEQFFGPGTRLTVL.

This chain links TRBV20-1 with TRBJ1-5; TRBD1 might be the D (6 bases). Looked up from germline, CDR1 is DFQATT and CDR2 is SNEGSKA (reference sequence). This CDR3 is 12 amino acids long. In DNA, the CDR3 is TGCAGGACCGGACAGCCAAATCAGCCCCAGCATTTT. Translated: CRTGQPNQPQHF.

This clonotype was seen a handful of times. This chain links TRBV7-8 with TRBJ2-3; 13 bases map to TRBD2. This CDR3 contains 17 residues. V lost 4 bases to trimming and J lost 2 bases; unmatched junction nucleotides: 6. Germline V gives CDR1 SGHVS, CDR2 FQNEAQ. CDR3 protein: CASSSALAGGLTDTQYF. Here the CDR3 DNA reads TGTGCCAGCAGCTCTGCACTAGCGGGGGGGCTCACAGATACGCAGTATTTT.

A few counts support this clonotype. The rearrangement joins TRBV20-1 to TRBJ1-1; D possibly corresponds to TRBD1 (5 bases). CDR1 is DFQATT, CDR2 SNEGSKA, per germline (reference sequence). The CDR3 has 13 residues. The germline V and J ends were trimmed by 1 base and 4 bases, with 10 bases remaining between them. The CDR3 region is CSARGDAGTEAFF. The CDR3 DNA reads TGCAGTGCTAGAGGGGACGCGGGCACTGAAGCTTTCTTT.

The V call is TRBV27, the J call TRBJ2-7, with D possibly TRBD1 on 6 matching bases. V lost 3 bases, J lost 2 bases, and 8 bases lay in between. This CDR3 comprises 13 residues. CDR1 is MNHEY and CDR2 is SMNVEV in the germline V gene (reference sequence). The CDR3 is CASSFGQPYEQYF. In DNA form, the CDR3 reads TGTGCCAGCAGTTTCGGACAGCCCTACGAGCAGTACTTC.

The rearrangement links TRBV9 to TRBJ2-7; 8 bases agree with TRBD1. The germline CDR1 and CDR2 sequences are SGDLS and YYNGEE. V shed 0 bases and J 3 bases; nucleotides not matched to a gene: 5. The CDR3 spans 15 residues. Here the CDR3 DNA reads TGTGCCAGCAGCGTAGTCCCAGGGGGCCTCTACGAGCAGTACGTC. It encodes CASSVVPGGLYEQYV.

The chain recombines TRBV4-3 with TRBJ2-1, with D maybe TRBD1 (7 bases). Trimming removed 3 bases at V and 3 bases at J, with 12 bases between. Germline V gene data show CDR1 as LGHNA and CDR2 as YSLEER. This CDR3 region has 15 residues. The CDR3 DNA reads as TGCGCCAGCAGCCAGGGGGGACAGTTCTACAATGAGCAGTTCTTC. It yields the protein CASSQGGQFYNEQFF.

The CDR3 nucleotides read TGTGCCAGCAGGCACGGGGGGGTCCGAGAGACCCAGTACTTC. It specifies CASRHGGVRETQYF. This chain links TRBV6-2 or TRBV6-3 with TRBJ2-5, with TRBD2 identical over 8 bases. Germline CDR1 is MNHEY and CDR2 is SVGEGT. V shed 6 bases and J 4 bases; nucleotides not matched to a gene: 7. CDR3 length: 14 residues.

CDR3: CASSAKGGGEQYV. For the CDR3, the DNA is TGTGCCAGCAGCGCAAAGGGGGGCGGTGAGCAGTACGTC. The V call is TRBV6-1, the J call TRBJ2-7; D possibly uses TRBD1 or TRBD2 (6 bases each). The germline V and J ends were trimmed by 6 bases and 7 bases, with 16 bases remaining between them. CDR3 length equals 13 residues. The germline V gene has CDR1 MNHNS and CDR2 SASEGT.

V is TRBV7-9 and J is TRBJ2-7, with 8 positions matching TRBD1. Germline trimming cut 1 base from V and 4 bases from J; bases unmatched to any gene: 12. The CDR3 is 17 residues long. Germline assignment: CDR1 SEHNR and CDR2 FQNEAQ (reference sequence). CDR3 region: CASSLVGTGEGLYEQYF. CDR3 sequence (DNA): TGTGCCAGCAGCTTAGTCGGGACAGGTGAGGGATTATACGAGCAGTACTTC.

There are a few counts of this clonotype. This rearrangement joins TRBV6-2 or TRBV6-3 to TRBJ2-3, with D hard to call. The CDR3 length is 14 residues. V gave up 5 bases and J gave up 4 bases, with 13 bases separating them. In germline, CDR1 is MNHEY, CDR2 SVGEGT. CDR3 residues: CASSTLVRPDTQYF. In nucleotides, the CDR3 is TGTGCCAGCAGTACCCTGGTCCGGCCAGATACGCAGTATTTT.